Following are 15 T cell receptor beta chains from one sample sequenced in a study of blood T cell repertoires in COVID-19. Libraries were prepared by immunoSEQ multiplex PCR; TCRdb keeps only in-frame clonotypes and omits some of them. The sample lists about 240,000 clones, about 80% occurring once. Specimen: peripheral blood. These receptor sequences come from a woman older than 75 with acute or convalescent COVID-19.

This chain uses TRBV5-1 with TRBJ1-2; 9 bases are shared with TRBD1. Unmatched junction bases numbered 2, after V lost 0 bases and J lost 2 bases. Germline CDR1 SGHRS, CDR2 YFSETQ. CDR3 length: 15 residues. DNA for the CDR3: TGCGCCAGCAGCTTGGAGACAGGGGGAAACTATGGCTACACCTTC. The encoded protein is CASSLETGGNYGYTF. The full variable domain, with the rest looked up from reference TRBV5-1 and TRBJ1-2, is KAGVTQTPRYLIKTRGQQVTLSCSPISGHRSVSWYQQTPGQGLQFLFEYFSETQRNKGNFPGRFSGRQFSNSRSEMNVSTLELGDSALYLCASSLETGGNYGYTFGSGTRLTVV.

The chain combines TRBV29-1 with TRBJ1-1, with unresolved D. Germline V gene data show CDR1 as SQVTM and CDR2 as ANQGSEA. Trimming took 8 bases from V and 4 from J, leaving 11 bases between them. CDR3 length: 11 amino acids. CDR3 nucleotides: TGCAGCTTCACCCGCGGCACTGAAGCTTTCTTT. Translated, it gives CSFTRGTEAFF.

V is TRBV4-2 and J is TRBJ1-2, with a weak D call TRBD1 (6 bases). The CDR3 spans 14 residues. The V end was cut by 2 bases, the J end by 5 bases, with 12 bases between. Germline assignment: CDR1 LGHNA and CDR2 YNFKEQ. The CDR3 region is CASSQLGAQYGYTF. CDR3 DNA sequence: TGTGCCAGCAGCCAATTGGGGGCACAGTATGGCTACACCTTC.

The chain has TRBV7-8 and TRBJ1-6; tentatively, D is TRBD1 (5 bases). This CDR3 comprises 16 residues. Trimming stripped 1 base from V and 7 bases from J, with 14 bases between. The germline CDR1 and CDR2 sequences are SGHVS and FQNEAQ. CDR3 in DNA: TGTGCCAGCAGCTTAGACCCGGGGGTGGGAAATTCACCCCTCCACTTT. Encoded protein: CASSLDPGVGNSPLHF.

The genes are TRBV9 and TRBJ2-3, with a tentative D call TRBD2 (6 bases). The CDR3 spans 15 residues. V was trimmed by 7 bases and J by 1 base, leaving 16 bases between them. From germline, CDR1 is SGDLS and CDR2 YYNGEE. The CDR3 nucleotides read TGTGCCAGCGGAGTGGCGGGGATTGGCACAGATACGCAGTATTTT. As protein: CASGVAGIGTDTQYF. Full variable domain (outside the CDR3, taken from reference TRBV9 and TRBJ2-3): DSGVTQTPKHLITATGQRVTLRCSPRSGDLSVYWYQQSLDQGLQFLIQYYNGEERAKGNILERFSAQQFPDLHSELNLSSLELGDSALYFCASGVAGIGTDTQYFGPGTRLTVL.

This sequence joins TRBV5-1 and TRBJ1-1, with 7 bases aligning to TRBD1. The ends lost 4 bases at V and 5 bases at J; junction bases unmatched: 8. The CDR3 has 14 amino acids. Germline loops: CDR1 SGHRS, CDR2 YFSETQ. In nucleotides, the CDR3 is TGCGCCAGCAGCCAGCAGGGGGGAAAAACTGAAGCTTTCTTT. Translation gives CASSQQGGKTEAFF.

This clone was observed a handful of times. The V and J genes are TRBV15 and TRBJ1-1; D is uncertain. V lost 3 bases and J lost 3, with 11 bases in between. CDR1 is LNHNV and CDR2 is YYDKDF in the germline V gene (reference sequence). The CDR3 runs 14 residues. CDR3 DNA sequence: TGTGCCACCAGCAGTCGCGGGTACGACACTGAAGCTTTCTTT. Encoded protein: CATSSRGYDTEAFF.

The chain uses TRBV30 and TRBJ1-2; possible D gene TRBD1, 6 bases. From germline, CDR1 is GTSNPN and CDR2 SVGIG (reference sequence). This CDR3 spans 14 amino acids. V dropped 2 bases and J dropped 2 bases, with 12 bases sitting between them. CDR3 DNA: TGTGCCTGGAGTTTACAGGGAAGCAACTATGGCTACACCTTC. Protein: CAWSLQGSNYGYTF.

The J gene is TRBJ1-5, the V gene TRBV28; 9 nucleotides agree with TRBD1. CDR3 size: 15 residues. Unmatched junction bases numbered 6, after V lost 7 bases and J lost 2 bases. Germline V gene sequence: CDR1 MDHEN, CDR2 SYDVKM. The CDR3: CASTQTGGGNQPQHF. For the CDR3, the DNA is TGTGCCAGCACCCAGACAGGGGGTGGCAATCAGCCCCAGCATTTT.

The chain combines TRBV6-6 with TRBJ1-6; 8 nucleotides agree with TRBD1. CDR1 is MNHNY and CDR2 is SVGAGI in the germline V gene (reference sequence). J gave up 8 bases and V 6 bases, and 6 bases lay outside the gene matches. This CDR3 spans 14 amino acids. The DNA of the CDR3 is TGTGCCAGCAGCCCACAGGGGGGGGATTCACCCCTCCACTTT. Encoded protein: CASSPQGGDSPLHF.

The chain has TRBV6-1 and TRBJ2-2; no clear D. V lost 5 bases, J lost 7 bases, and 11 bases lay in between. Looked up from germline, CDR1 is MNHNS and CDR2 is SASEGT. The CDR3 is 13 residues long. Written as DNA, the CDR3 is TGTGCCAGCAGTTTTGAGGTTTTCGGGGAGCTGTTTTTT. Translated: CASSFEVFGELFF.

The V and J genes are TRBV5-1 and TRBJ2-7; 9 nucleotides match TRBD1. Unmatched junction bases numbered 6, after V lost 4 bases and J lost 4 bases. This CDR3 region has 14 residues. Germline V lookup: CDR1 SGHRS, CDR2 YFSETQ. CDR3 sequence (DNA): TGCGCCAGCAGCCGGGGACAGGGAGTATACGAGCAGTACTTC. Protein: CASSRGQGVYEQYF.

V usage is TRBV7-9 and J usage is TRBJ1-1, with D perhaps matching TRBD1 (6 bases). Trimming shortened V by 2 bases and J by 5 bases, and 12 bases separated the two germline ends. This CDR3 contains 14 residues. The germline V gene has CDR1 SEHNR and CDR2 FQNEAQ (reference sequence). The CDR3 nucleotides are TGTGCCAGCAGCTTATCAGGGGCGCGGACTGAAGCTTTCTTT. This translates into CASSLSGARTEAFF.

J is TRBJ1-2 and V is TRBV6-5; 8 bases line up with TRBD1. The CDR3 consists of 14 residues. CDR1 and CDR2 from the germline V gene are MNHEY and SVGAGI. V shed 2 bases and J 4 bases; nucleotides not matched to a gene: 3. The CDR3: CASSYRQGPYGYTF. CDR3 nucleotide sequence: TGTGCCAGCAGTTACCGACAGGGGCCCTATGGCTACACCTTC.

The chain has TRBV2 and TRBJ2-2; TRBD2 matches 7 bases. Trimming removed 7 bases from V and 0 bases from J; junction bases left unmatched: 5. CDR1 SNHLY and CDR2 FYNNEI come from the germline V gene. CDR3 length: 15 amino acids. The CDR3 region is CASTGTTTNTGELFF. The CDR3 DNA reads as TGTGCCAGCACCGGGACTACCACGAACACCGGGGAGCTGTTTTTT.